The 12 T cell receptor beta chains below were found in one sample sequenced in a study of T cells in Graves' hyperthyroidism and ophthalmopathy. TCR beta CDR3 regions were amplified from RNA. First-round RT-PCR targeting the TCR CDR3 was performed with the HTBI primer set. TCRdb ran MiXCR on the multiplex PCR reads and lists one entry per CDR3 protein. Of fewer than 900,000 distinct CDR3 sequences listed, approximately 16% are singletons. The sample was blood. The receptor set was obtained from a man aged 18 to 35 with Graves' hyperthyroidism.

This clonotype turned up a few times. The V call is TRBV10-1, the J call TRBJ2-1; maybe TRBD1 (7 bases). The V gene's germline CDR1 is WNHNN and CDR2 SYGVQD (reference sequence). The V end was cut by 2 bases, the J end by 5 bases, with 25 bases between. The CDR3 totals 19 residues. The CDR3 is CASSERGLLRDSGNNEQFF. DNA of the CDR3: TGCGCCAGCAGTGAGAGGGGGCTCTTGCGGGACTCTGGGAACAATGAGCAGTTCTTC.

This chain uses TRBV3-1 with TRBJ1-1; D perhaps matches TRBD1 (5 bases). The CDR3 has 17 residues. Trimming shortened V by 0 bases and J by 0 bases, and 14 bases separated the two germline ends. Germline CDR1 is LGHDT and CDR2 is YNNKEL (reference sequence). The CDR3 DNA follows: TGTGCCAGCAGCCAAGATGGGGCAGGGAAGGTGAACACTGAAGCTTTCTTT. The encoded protein is CASSQDGAGKVNTEAFF.

This clonotype was detected ten times or more. This chain joins TRBV6-2 or TRBV6-3 and TRBJ1-2, with 9 bases fitting TRBD1. There are 17 residues in the CDR3. The V gene end was trimmed by 7 bases and the J gene end by 3 bases; junction bases not matched to a gene: 15. Germline V gene lookup returns CDR1 MNHEY and CDR2 SVGEGT. CDR3 sequence: CASNPFTNRGRDYGYTF. CDR3 DNA: TGTGCCAGCAACCCCTTTACGAACAGGGGGCGCGACTATGGCTACACCTTC.

This clonotype was seen a handful of times. The V and J genes are TRBV5-1 and TRBJ1-2; tentatively, D is TRBD1 (5 bases). Germline CDR1 reads SGHRS; CDR2 reads YFSETQ. Trimming cost V 4 bases and J 2 bases, with 12 bases left between them. This CDR3 contains 14 residues. The CDR3 DNA sequence: TGCGCCAGCAGCGCCGCCGGGACGAACTATGGCTACACCTTC. Encoded protein: CASSAAGTNYGYTF.

This chain joins TRBV7-9 and TRBJ2-1, with 7 bases aligning to TRBD1. J lost 4 bases, V lost 8 bases, and 8 bases had no gene match. Germline V gene lookup returns CDR1 SEHNR and CDR2 FQNEAQ (reference sequence). The CDR3 contains 14 residues. The CDR3 region is CASAKGTAYNEQFF. The CDR3 region has the DNA TGTGCCAGCGCAAAGGGGACAGCTTACAATGAGCAGTTCTTC.

This clonotype was seen at least ten times. The V and J genes are TRBV28 and TRBJ2-7; no reliable D call. This CDR3 contains 12 residues. V lost 7 bases to trimming and J lost 5 bases, with 12 bases between them. CDR1 and CDR2 from the germline V gene are MDHEN and SYDVKM. The CDR3 region has the DNA TGTGCCAGCAACGTTGGTGGCCACGAGCAGTACTTC. Translated, it gives CASNVGGHEQYF.

The chain combines TRBV4-1 with TRBJ2-1; 10 bases match TRBD2. Looked up from germline, CDR1 is MGHRA and CDR2 is YSYEKL. V shed 3 bases and J 15 bases; nucleotides not matched to a gene: 11. The length of the CDR3 is 14 residues. The DNA for the CDR3 is TGCGCCAGCAGCCAGGGGGGCAGCGGGAGGGCGAGGTTCTTC. Translated, it gives CASSQGGSGRARFF.

The sample holds a few counts of this clonotype. The gene calls are TRBV30 and TRBJ2-1; no clear D. The germline V gene has CDR1 GTSNPN and CDR2 SVGIG (reference sequence). V was pared by 0 bases and J by 2 bases, with 14 bases between. This CDR3 has 16 residues. CDR3 amino acids: CAWSVRGPLPYNEQFF. The CDR3 DNA reads TGTGCCTGGAGTGTACGAGGTCCACTACCCTACAATGAGCAGTTCTTC.

This clonotype has just a few counts. The chain uses TRBV9 and TRBJ2-3; TRBD1 is a possible D gene (6 bases). CDR1 is SGDLS and CDR2 is YYNGEE in the germline V gene. Trimming shortened V by 0 bases and J by 1 base, and 9 bases separated the two germline ends. The CDR3 is 15 residues long. The CDR3 coding sequence is TGTGCCAGCAGCGTAGGGGGACAACGCACAGATACGCAGTATTTT. It yields the protein CASSVGGQRTDTQYF. The full variable domain, with the rest looked up from reference TRBV9 and TRBJ2-3, is DSGVTQTPKHLITATGQRVTLRCSPRSGDLSVYWYQQSLDQGLQFLIQYYNGEERAKGNILERFSAQQFPDLHSELNLSSLELGDSALYFCASSVGGQRTDTQYFGPGTRLTVL.

This clonotype was picked up many times. The chain links TRBV6-1 to TRBJ1-1; D gene unclear. The ends were cut back, 4 bases at V and 10 bases at J, with 16 bases in the middle. CDR3 size: 13 residues. Looked up from germline, CDR1 is MNHNS and CDR2 is SASEGT. CDR3 nucleotides: TGTGCCAGCAGTGCCCGCCCGGAATTCGGAGCTTTCTTT. Protein: CASSARPEFGAFF.

This clonotype appeared many times. The chain uses TRBV11-2 and TRBJ2-2; D remains unclear. This CDR3 has 13 amino acids. The germline CDR1 and CDR2 sequences are SGHAT and FQNNGV. The ends were cut back, 2 bases at V and 4 bases at J, with 5 bases in the middle. CDR3 in amino acids: CASSLQLTGELFF. CDR3 nucleotide sequence: TGTGCCAGCAGCTTACAGCTCACCGGGGAGCTGTTTTTT.

The V and J genes are TRBV7-6 and TRBJ1-5; TRBD1 matches at 10 bases. The V segment lost 5 bases and the J segment 4 bases; nucleotides outside the gene matches: 11. Germline V CDR1 and CDR2: SGHVS, FNYEAQ. There are 17 residues in the CDR3. CDR3 sequence reads: CASSPQLGTGENQPQHF. CDR3 nucleotides: TGTGCCAGCAGCCCACAGCTAGGGACAGGGGAAAATCAGCCCCAGCATTTT.